This TCR beta chain derives from a study of T cell changes during pregnancy in multiple sclerosis. Germline lookup yields CDR1 LNHDA and CDR2 SQIVND (reference sequence). V was clipped by 3 bases and J by 8 bases, with 11 bases between them. The CDR3 totals 14 residues. Sequenced by immunoSEQ multiplex PCR; TCRdb stores in-frame clones only, minus some. Of around 42,000 clones in the sample, more than 85% were seen once. The receptor was isolated from a female donor in good health, enrolled as a control in a pregnancy study. J is TRBJ1-6 and V is TRBV19; D ambiguous. Material: CD4+ T cells from peripheral blood mononuclear cells, obtained after pregnancy. The CDR3 bases are TGTGCCAGTAGTATGGGTAACAGTTATTCACCCCTCCACTTT. It is translated as CASSMGNSYSPLHF.